Presented here are 9 T cell receptor beta chains from one specimen sequenced in a study of blood T cell repertoires in COVID-19. TCRdb keeps only in-frame clones here, not all; method: immunoSEQ multiplex PCR. The table includes a few hundred thousand clones, roughly 84% detected once. The source material was peripheral blood. The source of these receptors is a human donor with COVID-19, enrolled during active disease. The donor label of this sample is uncertain.

The chain carries TRBV10-3 and TRBJ1-3, with D possibly being TRBD1 (5 bases). The length of the CDR3 is 15 residues. The germline V and J ends were trimmed by 4 bases and 0 bases, with 10 bases remaining between them. CDR1 is ENHRY and CDR2 is SYGVKD in the germline V gene. CDR3 loop: CAISGRQFSGNTIYF. The CDR3 nucleotides are TGTGCCATCAGTGGACGACAGTTCTCTGGAAACACCATATATTTT.

This clone was seen more than once but under ten times. The chain is built from TRBV10-3 and TRBJ1-2, with D perhaps matching TRBD1 (5 bases). V gave up 5 bases and J gave up 6 bases, with 19 bases separating them. Per the germline V gene, CDR1 is ENHRY and CDR2 is SYGVKD. This CDR3 has 15 residues. This CDR3 is CAISPQDGLADGYTF. CDR3 sequence (DNA): TGTGCCATCAGTCCACAGGACGGCCTAGCGGATGGCTACACCTTC.

The chain links TRBV28 to TRBJ2-7; 13 bases align to TRBD2. J lost 7 bases, V lost 4 bases, and 7 bases had no gene match. There are 15 residues in the CDR3. The germline gives CDR1 MDHEN, CDR2 SYDVKM. The CDR3 bases are TGTGCCAGCAGTTACGGACTAGCGGGAGTGGGTGAGCAGTACTTC. It specifies CASSYGLAGVGEQYF.

The chain is built from TRBV27 and TRBJ2-5; perhaps TRBD1 as D (5 bases). V was shortened by 5 bases and J by 7 bases, with 17 bases between the two germline ends. The CDR3 consists of 14 residues. The germline V gene encodes CDR1 MNHEY and CDR2 SMNVEV (reference sequence). Here the CDR3 DNA reads TGTGCCAGCAGTCCTCCAGGGTCTAAGGGGACCCAGTACTTC. The encoded protein is CASSPPGSKGTQYF.

The chain links TRBV19 to TRBJ2-1, with 12 positions matching TRBD2. Trimming removed 8 bases from V and 8 bases from J; junction bases left unmatched: 7. CDR1 is LNHDA and CDR2 is SQIVND in the germline V gene (reference sequence). The CDR3 is 14 residues long. For the CDR3, the DNA is TGTGCCAGTGGTGAGACTAGCGGGAGCGATGAGCAGTTCTTC. This sequence encodes CASGETSGSDEQFF.

The chain has TRBV5-1 and TRBJ1-4, with D uncertain. V was shortened by 4 bases and J by 4 bases, with 11 bases between the two germline ends. Germline CDR1 SGHRS, CDR2 YFSETQ. There are 14 residues in the CDR3. CDR3 sequence reads: CASSVDGYNEKLFF. CDR3 DNA sequence: TGCGCCAGCAGCGTGGACGGTTATAATGAAAAACTGTTTTTT.

The chain uses TRBV2 and TRBJ1-5; 8 bases are a match to TRBD1. Germline V gene lookup returns CDR1 SNHLY and CDR2 FYNNEI. The CDR3 runs to 15 residues. J lost 4 bases, V lost 6 bases, and 8 bases had no gene match. CDR3 region: CASRGGTGRNQPQHF. DNA for the CDR3: TGTGCCAGCAGGGGAGGGACAGGACGAAATCAGCCCCAGCATTTT.

This chain links TRBV6-6 with TRBJ2-7; 14 bases align to TRBD2. The CDR3 is 15 residues long. V shed 6 bases, J shed 4 bases, and the junction held 5 bases outside the gene matches. Looked up from germline, CDR1 is MNHNY and CDR2 is SVGAGI (reference sequence). The CDR3, as DNA: TGTGCCAGCAGGGAGGGACTAGCGGGAGTGTACGAGCAGTACTTC. Its translation: CASREGLAGVYEQYF.

The CDR3 spells CAWSRGQSNEKLFF. In nucleotides, the CDR3 is TGTGCCTGGAGCAGGGGACAGAGTAATGAAAAACTGTTTTTT. V and J are TRBV30 and TRBJ1-4; 7 bases agree with TRBD1. In germline, CDR1 is GTSNPN, CDR2 SVGIG (reference sequence). V shed 3 bases and J 4 bases; nucleotides not matched to a gene: 5. This CDR3 is built from 14 residues.